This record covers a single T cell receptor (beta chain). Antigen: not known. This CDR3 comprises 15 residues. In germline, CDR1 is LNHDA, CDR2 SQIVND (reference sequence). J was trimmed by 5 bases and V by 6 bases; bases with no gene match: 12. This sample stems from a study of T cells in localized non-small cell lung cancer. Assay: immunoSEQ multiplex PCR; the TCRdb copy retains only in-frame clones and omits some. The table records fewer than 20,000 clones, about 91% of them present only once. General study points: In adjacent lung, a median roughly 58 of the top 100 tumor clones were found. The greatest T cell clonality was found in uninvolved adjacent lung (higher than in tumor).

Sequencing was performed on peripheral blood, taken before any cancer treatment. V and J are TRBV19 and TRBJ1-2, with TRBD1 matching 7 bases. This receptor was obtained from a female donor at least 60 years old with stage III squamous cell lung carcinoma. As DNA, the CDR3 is TGTGCCAGTAGCCGGACAGGCCCGCTACGGTATGGCTACACCTTC. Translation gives CASSRTGPLRYGYTF.